This is a list of T cell receptor beta chains from one sample in a study of cytomegalovirus exposure and HLA in healthy donors. The repertoire was sequenced with immunoSEQ multiplex PCR; TCRdb's copy has only in-frame clones and lacks some. The repertoire holds around 190,000 clones, with around 73% as singletons. Sequencing used PBMCs. Receptor source: a man aged 55 to 70 in good health and CMV-seronegative. Both conserved end residues are part of each CDR3.

J: TRBJ2-7; length: 14; V: TRBV27; CDR3: CASRVRGKTYEQYF
J: TRBJ2-7; length: 14; V: TRBV28; CDR3: CASSSTQTDPRQYF
J: TRBJ1-1; length: 15; V: TRBV7-9; CDR3: CASSSSLPWSTEAFF
J: TRBJ2-3; length: 16; V: TRBV7-3; CDR3: CASSLRLAGGTDTQYF
J: TRBJ2-7; length: 14; V: TRBV7-9; CDR3: CASSGRDRGYEQYF
J: TRBJ2-1; length: 13; V: TRBV12-5; CDR3: CASGIADYNEQFF
J: TRBJ2-7; length: 14; V: TRBV6-1; CDR3: CASTINGRPYEQYF
J: TRBJ1-2; length: 15; V: TRBV19; CDR3: CASSIMGLGGNGYTF
J: TRBJ2-2; length: 14; V: TRBV11-2; CDR3: CASSLRAGTGELFF
J: TRBJ2-5; length: 13; V: TRBV11-2; CDR3: CASSLDFTGAQYF
J: TRBJ2-1; length: 17; V: TRBV7-2; CDR3: CASSLGPPGLAGNEQFF
J: TRBJ2-7; length: 16; V: TRBV5-6; CDR3: CASSLAGAGDSYEQYF
J: TRBJ1-1; length: 14; V: TRBV29-1; CDR3: CSVEDLGTGWVDFF
J: TRBJ2-3; length: 18; V: TRBV7-9; CDR3: CSSSSGTSGTISTDTQYF
J: TRBJ2-7; length: 14; V: TRBV11-2; CDR3: CASSLERESYEQYF
J: TRBJ1-2; length: 14; V: TRBV2; CDR3: CASGPDRFNYGYPF
J: TRBJ2-1; length: 15; V: TRBV19; CDR3: CASSMGAGSYNEQFF
J: TRBJ1-1; length: 14; V: TRBV18; CDR3: CASSQGQGGTEALF
J: TRBJ1-2; length: 15; V: TRBV5-1; CDR3: CASSLTRQGSYGYPF
J: TRBJ2-1; length: 18; V: TRBV19; CDR3: CASSTGGEFGGSYNEQFF
J: TRBJ2-5; length: 17; V: TRBV5-8; CDR3: CASSLWRLAGDQETQYF
J: TRBJ2-1; length: 16; V: TRBV9; CDR3: CASSVTSGGLRNEQFF
J: TRBJ2-1; length: 14; V: TRBV19; CDR3: CASTIAGDRNEQFF
J: TRBJ2-2; length: 18; V: TRBV7-6; CDR3: CASSTAGLAAANTGELFF
J: TRBJ2-3; length: 18; V: TRBV5-1; CDR3: CASSLGLAGGPRTDTQYF
J: TRBJ2-4; length: 16; V: TRBV6-1; CDR3: CASSEDGRLAKNIQYF
J: TRBJ2-5; length: 14; V: TRBV5-4; CDR3: CASSLVTSQETQYF
J: TRBJ1-1; length: 15; V: TRBV7-2; CDR3: CASSPGTGSDTEAFF
J: TRBJ1-4; length: 15; V: TRBV6-5; CDR3: CASSRSGGANEKLFF
J: TRBJ1-5; length: 13; V: TRBV7-2; CDR3: CASSSYSNQPQHF
J: TRBJ2-3; length: 15; V: TRBV2; CDR3: CASSDTLSSTDTQYF
J: TRBJ1-6; length: 16; V: TRBV1; CDR3: CTSSQDFSPNDSPLNF
J: TRBJ2-3; length: 14; V: TRBV7-6; CDR3: CASSLLVGTDTQYF
J: TRBJ2-7; length: 15; V: TRBV28; CDR3: CASARGGGTVREQYF
J: TRBJ1-6; length: 16; V: TRBV7-9; CDR3: CASSLARRQGYSPLHF
J: TRBJ2-5; length: 15; V: TRBV6-1; CDR3: CASSDLSGGSETQYF
J: TRBJ2-2; length: 14; V: TRBV25-1; CDR3: CASSPTTNTGELFF
J: TRBJ1-5; length: 15; V: TRBV6-1; CDR3: CASSEQGAVDQPQHF
J: TRBJ1-2; length: 15; V: TRBV11-2; CDR3: CASSSWRAGNYGYTF
J: TRBJ2-4; length: 15; V: TRBV5-6; CDR3: CASSFRVLAKNIQYF
J: TRBJ2-5; length: 13; V: TRBV2; CDR3: CASSRDSQETQYF
J: TRBJ1-2; length: 14; V: TRBV28; CDR3: CASSSGDRVGGYTF
J: TRBJ2-3; length: 13; V: TRBV30; CDR3: CAWSVRGTDTQYF
J: TRBJ1-2; length: 15; V: TRBV5-1; CDR3: CASSSRTGGDYGYTF
J: TRBJ1-3; length: 14; V: TRBV18; CDR3: CASSPTQGRDTIYF
J: TRBJ2-3; length: 14; V: TRBV5-1; CDR3: CASSPRQSTDTQYF
J: TRBJ2-3; length: 16; V: TRBV5-1; CDR3: CASSLRLAENTDTQYF
J: TRBJ2-7; length: 13; V: TRBV6-6; CDR3: CASRPDSAYEQYF
J: TRBJ1-2; length: 15; V: TRBV2; CDR3: CASSLRQVDLSGYTF
J: TRBJ2-7; length: 15; V: TRBV14; CDR3: CASSQGQKVSYEQYF
J: TRBJ1-1; length: 15; V: TRBV4-2; CDR3: CASSQAGQLNTEAFF
J: TRBJ1-1; length: 14; V: TRBV18; CDR3: CASSHTEGNTEAFF
J: TRBJ2-5; length: 15; V: TRBV11-2; CDR3: CASSPELAGWETQYF
J: TRBJ2-1; length: 17; V: TRBV6-4; CDR3: CASSNSGLVGDSSEQFF
J: TRBJ2-2; length: 16; V: TRBV4-3; CDR3: CASSLGQGANTGELFF